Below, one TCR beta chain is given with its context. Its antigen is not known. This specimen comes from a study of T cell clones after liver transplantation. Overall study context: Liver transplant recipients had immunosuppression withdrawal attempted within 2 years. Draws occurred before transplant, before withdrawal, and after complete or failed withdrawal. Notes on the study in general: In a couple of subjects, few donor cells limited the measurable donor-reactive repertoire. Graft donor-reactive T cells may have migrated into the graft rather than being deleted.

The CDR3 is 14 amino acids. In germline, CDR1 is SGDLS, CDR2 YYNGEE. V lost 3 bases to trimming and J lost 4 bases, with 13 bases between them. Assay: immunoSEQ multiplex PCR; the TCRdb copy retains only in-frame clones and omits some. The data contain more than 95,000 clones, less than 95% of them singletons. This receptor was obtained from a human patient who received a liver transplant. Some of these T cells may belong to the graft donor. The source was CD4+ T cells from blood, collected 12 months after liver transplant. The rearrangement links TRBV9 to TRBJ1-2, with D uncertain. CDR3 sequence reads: CASSASGLSYGYTF. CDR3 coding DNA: TGTGCCAGCAGCGCGAGCGGGTTGAGCTATGGCTACACCTTC.